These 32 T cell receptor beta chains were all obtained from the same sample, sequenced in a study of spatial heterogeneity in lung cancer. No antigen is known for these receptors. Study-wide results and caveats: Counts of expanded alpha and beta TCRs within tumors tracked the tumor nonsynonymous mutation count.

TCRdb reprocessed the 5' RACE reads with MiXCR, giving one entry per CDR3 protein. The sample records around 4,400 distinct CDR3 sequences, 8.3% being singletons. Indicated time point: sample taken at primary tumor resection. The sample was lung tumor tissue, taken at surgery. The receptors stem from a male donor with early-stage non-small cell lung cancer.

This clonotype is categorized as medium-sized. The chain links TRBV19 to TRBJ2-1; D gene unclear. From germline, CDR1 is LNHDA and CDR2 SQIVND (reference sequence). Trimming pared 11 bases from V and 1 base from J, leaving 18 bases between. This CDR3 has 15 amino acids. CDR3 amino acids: CAVGVGPQSYNEQFF. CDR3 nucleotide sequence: TGTGCCGTTGGGGTGGGCCCTCAATCCTACAATGAGCAGTTCTTC.

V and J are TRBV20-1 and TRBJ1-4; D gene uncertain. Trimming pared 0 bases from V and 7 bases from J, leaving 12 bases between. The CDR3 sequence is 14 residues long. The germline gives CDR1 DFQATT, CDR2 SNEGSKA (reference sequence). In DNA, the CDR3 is TGCAGTGCTAGAGATTTCACCGGATTTGAAAAACTGTTTTTT. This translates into CSARDFTGFEKLFF.

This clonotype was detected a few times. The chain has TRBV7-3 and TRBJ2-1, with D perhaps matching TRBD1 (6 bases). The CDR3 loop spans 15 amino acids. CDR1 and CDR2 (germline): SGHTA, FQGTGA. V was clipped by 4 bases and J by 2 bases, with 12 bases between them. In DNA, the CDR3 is TGTGCCAGCAGCTCCCAGGGGACGGCCTACAATGAGCAGTTCTTC. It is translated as CASSSQGTAYNEQFF.

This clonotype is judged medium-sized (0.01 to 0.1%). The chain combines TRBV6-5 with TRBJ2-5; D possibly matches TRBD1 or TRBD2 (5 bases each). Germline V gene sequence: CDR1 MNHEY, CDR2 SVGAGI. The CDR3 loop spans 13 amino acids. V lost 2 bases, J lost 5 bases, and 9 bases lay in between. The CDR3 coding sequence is TGTGCCAGCAGTTACAGGGACGGCGAGACCCAGTACTTC. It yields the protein CASSYRDGETQYF.

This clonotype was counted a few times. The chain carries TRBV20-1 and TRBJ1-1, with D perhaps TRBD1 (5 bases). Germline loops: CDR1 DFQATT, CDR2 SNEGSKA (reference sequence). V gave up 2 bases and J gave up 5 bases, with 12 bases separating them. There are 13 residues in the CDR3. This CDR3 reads CSARWGGRTEAFF. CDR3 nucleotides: TGCAGTGCTAGATGGGGGGGTCGGACTGAAGCTTTCTTT.

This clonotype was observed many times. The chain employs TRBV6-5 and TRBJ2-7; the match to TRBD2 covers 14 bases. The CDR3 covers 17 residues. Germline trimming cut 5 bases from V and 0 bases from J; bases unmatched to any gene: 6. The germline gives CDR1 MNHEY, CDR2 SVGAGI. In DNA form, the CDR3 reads TGTGCCAGCAGTCGAGGGACTAGCGGGGGCTACTCCTACGAGCAGTACTTC. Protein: CASSRGTSGGYSYEQYF.

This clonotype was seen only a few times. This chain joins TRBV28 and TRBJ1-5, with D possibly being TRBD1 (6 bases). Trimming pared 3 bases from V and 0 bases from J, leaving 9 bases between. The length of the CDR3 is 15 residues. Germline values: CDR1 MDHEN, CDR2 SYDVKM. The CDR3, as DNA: TGTGCCAGCAGTTTCGGACAGTTTAGCAATCAGCCCCAGCATTTT. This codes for CASSFGQFSNQPQHF.

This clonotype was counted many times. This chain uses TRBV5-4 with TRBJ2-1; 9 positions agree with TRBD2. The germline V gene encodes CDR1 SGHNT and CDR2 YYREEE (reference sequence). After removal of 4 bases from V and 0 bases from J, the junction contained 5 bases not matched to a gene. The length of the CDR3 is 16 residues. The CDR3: CASSPSGTYSYNEQFF. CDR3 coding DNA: TGTGCCAGCAGCCCTAGCGGGACCTACTCCTACAATGAGCAGTTCTTC.

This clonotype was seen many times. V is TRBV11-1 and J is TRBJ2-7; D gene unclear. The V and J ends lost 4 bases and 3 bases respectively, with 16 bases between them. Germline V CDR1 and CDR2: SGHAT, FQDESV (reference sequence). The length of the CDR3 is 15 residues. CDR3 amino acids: CASSSSASPYYEQYF. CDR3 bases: TGTGCCAGCAGCTCCTCGGCCTCCCCTTACTACGAGCAGTACTTC.

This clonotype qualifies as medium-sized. The CDR3 DNA reads as TGTGCCAGCAGCCTATTAGCGGGGGGGAACACCGGGGAGCTGTTTTTT. It translates to CASSLLAGGNTGELFF. J is TRBJ2-2 and V is TRBV3-1; TRBD2 aligns across 10 bases. Germline-derived CDR1 and CDR2 are LGHDT and YNNKEL (reference sequence). The trim removed 4 bases at V and 1 base at J, leaving 3 bases unmatched. The CDR3 length is 16 residues.

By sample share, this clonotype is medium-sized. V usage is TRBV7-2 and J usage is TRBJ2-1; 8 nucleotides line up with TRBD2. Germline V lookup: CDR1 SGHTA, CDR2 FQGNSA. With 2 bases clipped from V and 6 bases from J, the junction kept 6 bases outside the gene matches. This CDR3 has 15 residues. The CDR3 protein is CASSLPAGVLNEQFF. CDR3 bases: TGTGCCAGCAGCTTACCAGCGGGGGTCCTCAATGAGCAGTTCTTC.

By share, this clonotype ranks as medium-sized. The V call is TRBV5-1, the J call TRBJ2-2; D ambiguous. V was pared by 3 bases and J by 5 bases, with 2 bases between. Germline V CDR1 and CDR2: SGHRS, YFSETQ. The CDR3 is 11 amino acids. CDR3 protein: CASSSTGELFF. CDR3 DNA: TGCGCCAGCAGCTCGACCGGGGAGCTGTTTTTT.

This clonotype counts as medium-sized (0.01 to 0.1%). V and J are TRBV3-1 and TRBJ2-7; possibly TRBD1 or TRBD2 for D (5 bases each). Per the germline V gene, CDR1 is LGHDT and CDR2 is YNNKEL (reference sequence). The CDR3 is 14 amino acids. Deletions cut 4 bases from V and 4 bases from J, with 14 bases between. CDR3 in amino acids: CASSPGTKRYEQYF. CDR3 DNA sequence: TGTGCCAGCAGCCCGGGGACCAAGCGGTACGAGCAGTACTTC.

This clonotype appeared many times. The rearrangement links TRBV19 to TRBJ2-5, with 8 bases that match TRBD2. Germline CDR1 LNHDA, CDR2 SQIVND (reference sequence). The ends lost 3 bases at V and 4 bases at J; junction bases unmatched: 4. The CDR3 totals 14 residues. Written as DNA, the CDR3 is TGTGCCAGTAGTATCCTAGCGGGCCTAGAGACCCAGTACTTC. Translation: CASSILAGLETQYF.

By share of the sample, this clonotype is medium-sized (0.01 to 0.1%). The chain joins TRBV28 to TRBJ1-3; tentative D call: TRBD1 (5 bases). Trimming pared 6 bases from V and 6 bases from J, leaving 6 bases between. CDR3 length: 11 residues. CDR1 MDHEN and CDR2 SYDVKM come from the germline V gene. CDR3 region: CASRGENTIYF. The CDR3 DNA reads TGTGCCAGCAGGGGGGAAAACACCATATATTTT.

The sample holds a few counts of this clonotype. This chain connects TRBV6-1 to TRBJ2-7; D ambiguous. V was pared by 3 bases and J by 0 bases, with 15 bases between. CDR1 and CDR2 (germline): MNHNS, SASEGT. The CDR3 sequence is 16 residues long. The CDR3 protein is CASSEEGTPGSYEQYF. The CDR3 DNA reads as TGTGCCAGCAGTGAGGAAGGAACACCTGGCTCCTACGAGCAGTACTTC.

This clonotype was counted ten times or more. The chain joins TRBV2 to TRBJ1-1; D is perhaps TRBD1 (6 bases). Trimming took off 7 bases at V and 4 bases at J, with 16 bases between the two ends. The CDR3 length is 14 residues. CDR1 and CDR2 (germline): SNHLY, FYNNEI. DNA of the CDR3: TGTGCCAGCACCGACCGGGGGGCCGGCACTGAAGCTTTCTTT. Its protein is CASTDRGAGTEAFF.

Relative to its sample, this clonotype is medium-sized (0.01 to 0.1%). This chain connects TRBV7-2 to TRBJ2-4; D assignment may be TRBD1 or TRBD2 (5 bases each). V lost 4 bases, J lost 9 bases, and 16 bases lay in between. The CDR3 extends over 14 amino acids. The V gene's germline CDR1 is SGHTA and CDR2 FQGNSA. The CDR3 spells CASSSDWGWGIQYF. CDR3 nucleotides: TGTGCCAGCAGCTCGGACTGGGGGTGGGGCATTCAGTACTTC.

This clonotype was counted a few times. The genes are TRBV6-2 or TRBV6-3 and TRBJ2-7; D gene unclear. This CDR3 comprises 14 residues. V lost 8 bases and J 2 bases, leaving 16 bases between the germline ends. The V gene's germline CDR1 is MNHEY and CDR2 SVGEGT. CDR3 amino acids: CASQWALGPYEQYF. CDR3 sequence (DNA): TGTGCCAGCCAATGGGCACTCGGACCCTACGAGCAGTACTTC.

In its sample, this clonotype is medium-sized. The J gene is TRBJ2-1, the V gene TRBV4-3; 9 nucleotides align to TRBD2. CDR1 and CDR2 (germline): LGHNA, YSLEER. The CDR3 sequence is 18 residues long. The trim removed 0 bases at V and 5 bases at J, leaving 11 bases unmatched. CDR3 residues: CASSQDWGYGLANNEQFF. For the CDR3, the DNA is TGCGCCAGCAGCCAAGATTGGGGGTACGGACTAGCGAACAATGAGCAGTTCTTC.

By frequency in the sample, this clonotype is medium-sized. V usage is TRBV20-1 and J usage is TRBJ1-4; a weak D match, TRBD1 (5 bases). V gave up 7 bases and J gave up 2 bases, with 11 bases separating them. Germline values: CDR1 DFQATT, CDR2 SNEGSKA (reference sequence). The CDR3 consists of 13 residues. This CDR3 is CSGRRGTNEKLFF. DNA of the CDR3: TGCAGTGGGAGGAGGGGCACTAATGAAAAACTGTTTTTT.

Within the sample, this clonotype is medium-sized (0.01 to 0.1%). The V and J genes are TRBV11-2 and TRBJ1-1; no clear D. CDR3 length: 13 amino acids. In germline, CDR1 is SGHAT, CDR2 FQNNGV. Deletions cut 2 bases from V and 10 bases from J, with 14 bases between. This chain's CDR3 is CASSLTRGLGAFF. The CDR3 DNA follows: TGTGCCAGCAGCTTAACTCGAGGTCTTGGAGCTTTCTTT.

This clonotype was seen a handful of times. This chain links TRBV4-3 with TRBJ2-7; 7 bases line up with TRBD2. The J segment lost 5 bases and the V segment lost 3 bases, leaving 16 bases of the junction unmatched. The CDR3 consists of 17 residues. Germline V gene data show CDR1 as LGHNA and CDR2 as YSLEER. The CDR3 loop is CASSQTFGASGGHEQYF. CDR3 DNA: TGCGCCAGCAGCCAGACGTTCGGGGCTAGCGGAGGACACGAGCAGTACTTC.

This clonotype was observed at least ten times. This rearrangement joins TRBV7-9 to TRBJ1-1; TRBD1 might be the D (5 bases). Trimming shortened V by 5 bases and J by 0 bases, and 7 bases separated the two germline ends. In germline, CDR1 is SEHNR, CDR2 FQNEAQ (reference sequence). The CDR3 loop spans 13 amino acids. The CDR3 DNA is TGTGCCAGCAGCCGGGGCGTGAACACTGAAGCTTTCTTT. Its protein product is CASSRGVNTEAFF. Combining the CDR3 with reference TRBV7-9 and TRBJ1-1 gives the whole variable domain DTGVSQNPRHKITKRGQNVTFRCDPISEHNRLYWYRQTLGQGPEFLTYFQNEAQLEKSRLLSDRFSAERPKGSFSTLEIQRTEQGDSAMYLCASSRGVNTEAFFGQGTRLTVV.

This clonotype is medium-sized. Written as DNA, the CDR3 is TGTGCCAGCAGCTTAATCGTGTCACACTCCTACGAGCAGTACTTC. This gives the protein CASSLIVSHSYEQYF. The chain recombines TRBV7-2 with TRBJ2-7; no clear D. Germline V gene lookup returns CDR1 SGHTA and CDR2 FQGNSA. The CDR3 extends over 15 amino acids. V lost 2 bases and J lost 0, with 11 bases in between.

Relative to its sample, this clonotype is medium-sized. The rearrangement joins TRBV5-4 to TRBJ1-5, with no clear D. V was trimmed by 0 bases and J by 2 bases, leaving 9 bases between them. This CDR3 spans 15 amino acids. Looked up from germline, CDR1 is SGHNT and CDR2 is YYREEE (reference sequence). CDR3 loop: CASSLVGSGNQPQHF. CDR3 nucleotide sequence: TGTGCCAGCAGCTTGGTAGGGTCGGGCAATCAGCCCCAGCATTTT. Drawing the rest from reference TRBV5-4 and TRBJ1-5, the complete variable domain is ETGVTQSPTHLIKTRGQQVTLRCSSQSGHNTVSWYQQALGQGPQFIFQYYREEENGRGNFPPRFSGLQFPNYSSELNVNALELDDSALYLCASSLVGSGNQPQHFGDGTRLSIL.

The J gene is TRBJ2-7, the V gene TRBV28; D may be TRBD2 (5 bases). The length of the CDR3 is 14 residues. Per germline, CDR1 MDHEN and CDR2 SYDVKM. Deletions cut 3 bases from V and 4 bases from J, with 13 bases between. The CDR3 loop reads CASSLSLTSYEQYF. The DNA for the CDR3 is TGTGCCAGCAGTTTGTCCCTAACTAGTTACGAGCAGTACTTC.

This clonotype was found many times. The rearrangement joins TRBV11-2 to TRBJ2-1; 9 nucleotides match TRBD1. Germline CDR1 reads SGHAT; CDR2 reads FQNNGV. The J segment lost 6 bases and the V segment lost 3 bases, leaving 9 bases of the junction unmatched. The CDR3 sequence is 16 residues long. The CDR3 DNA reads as TGTGCCAGCAGCTTTAGATCGGACAGGGGAGGCAATGAGCAGTTCTTC. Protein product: CASSFRSDRGGNEQFF.

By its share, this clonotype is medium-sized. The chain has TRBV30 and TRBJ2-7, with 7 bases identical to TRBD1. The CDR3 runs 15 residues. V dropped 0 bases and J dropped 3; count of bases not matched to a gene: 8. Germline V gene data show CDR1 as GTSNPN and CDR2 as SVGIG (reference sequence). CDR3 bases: TGTGCCTGGAGTGTTTCGACCGGGACAGTCTACGAGCAGTACTTC. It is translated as CAWSVSTGTVYEQYF.

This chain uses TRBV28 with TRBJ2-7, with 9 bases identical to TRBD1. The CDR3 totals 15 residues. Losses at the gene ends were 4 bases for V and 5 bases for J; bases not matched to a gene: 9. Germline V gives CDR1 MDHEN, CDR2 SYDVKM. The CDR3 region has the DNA TGTGCCAGCAGTTCGGCCGGGACAGGGAACCACGAGCAGTACTTC. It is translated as CASSSAGTGNHEQYF.

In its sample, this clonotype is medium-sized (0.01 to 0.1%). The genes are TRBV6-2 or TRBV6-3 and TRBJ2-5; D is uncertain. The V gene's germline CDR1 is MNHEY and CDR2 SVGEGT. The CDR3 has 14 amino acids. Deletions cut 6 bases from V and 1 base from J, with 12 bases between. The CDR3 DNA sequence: TGTGCCAGCAGCCAGCGTACTATCCAAGAGACCCAGTACTTC. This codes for CASSQRTIQETQYF.

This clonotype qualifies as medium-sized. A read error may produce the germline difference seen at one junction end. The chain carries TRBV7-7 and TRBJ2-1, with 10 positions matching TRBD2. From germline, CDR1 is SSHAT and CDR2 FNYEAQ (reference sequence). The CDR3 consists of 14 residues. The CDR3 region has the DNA TGTGCTAGCAGCTTAGGCCTAGCGGGAGATGAGCAGTTCTTC. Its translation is CASSLGLAGDEQFF.